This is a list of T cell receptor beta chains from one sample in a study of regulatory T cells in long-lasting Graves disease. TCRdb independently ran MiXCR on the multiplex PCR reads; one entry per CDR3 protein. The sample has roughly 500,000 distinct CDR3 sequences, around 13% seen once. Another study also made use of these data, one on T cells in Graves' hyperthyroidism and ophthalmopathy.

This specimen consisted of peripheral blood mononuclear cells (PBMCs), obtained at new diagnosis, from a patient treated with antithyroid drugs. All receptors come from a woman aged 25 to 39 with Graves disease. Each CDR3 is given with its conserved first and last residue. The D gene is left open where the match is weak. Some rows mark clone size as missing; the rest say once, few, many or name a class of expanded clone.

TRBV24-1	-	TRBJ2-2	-	TGTGCCACCGGGGGGACCGGGGAGCTGTTTTTT	CATGGTGELFF
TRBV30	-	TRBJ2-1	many	TGTGCCTGGAGGCGGAAAATCTCCTACAATGAGCAGTTCTTC	CAWRRKISYNEQFF
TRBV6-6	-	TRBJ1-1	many	TGTGCCAGCAGTTACTCGTTTTCCCAGGATACTGAAGCTTTCTTT	CASSYSFSQDTEAFF
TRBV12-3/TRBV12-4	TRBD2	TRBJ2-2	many	TGTGCCAGCAGTTTGGCGGGAGGGGTCACCGGGGAGCTGTTTTTT	CASSLAGGVTGELFF
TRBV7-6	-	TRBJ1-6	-	TGTGCCAGCAGCCTCACTACCCCGGGCCCACGCTATAATTCACCCCTCCACTTT	CASSLTTPGPRYNSPLHF
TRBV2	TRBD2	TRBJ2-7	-	TGTGCCAGCAGTGACCGACTAGCGGGAGCGTCTAACGAGCAGTACTTC	CASSDRLAGASNEQYF
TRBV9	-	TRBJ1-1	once	TGTGCCAGCAGCGGAGGCGACGCTGAAGCTTTCTTT	CASSGGDAEAFF
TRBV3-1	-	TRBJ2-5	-	TGTGCCAGCAGCCGCATTATGATAAACCAAGAGACCCAGTACTTC	CASSRIMINQETQYF
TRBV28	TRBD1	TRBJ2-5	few	TGTGCCGGCAGTTTTTTCGGGACAGGGGGAGGAGAGACCCAGTACTTC	CAGSFFGTGGGETQYF
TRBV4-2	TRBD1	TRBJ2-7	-	TGTGCCAGCAGCCTGCGGACAGGTCTGGCCTACGAGCAGTACTTC	CASSLRTGLAYEQYF
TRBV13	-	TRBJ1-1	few	TGTGCCAGCAGCTCCCCTTTTGGGGGGGGCACTGAAGCTTTCTTT	CASSSPFGGGTEAFF
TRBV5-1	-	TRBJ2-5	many	TGCGCCAGCAGTTCTTTAGCGGAGACCCAGTACTTC	CASSSLAETQYF
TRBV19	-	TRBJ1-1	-	TGTGCCAGTAGTATGGCAGGGGACGCTGAAGCTTTCTTT	CASSMAGDAEAFF
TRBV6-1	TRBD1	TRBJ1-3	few	TGTGCCAGCAGGATGGGACAGCTCTCTGGAAACACCATATATTTT	CASRMGQLSGNTIYF
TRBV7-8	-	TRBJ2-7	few	TGTGCCAGCAGCTTAGGGGCGCCGCGAGGATACGAGCAGTACTTC	CASSLGAPRGYEQYF
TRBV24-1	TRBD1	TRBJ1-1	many	TGTGCCACCAGTGACTTACCCCAGGGGGAGGAACCTGAAGCTTTCTTT	CATSDLPQGEEPEAFF
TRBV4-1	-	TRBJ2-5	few	TGCGCCAGCAGCTACCAGGTCTTAGAGACCCAGTACTTC	CASSYQVLETQYF
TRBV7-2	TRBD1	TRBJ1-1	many	TGTGCCAGCAGCTTAGCGTACAGGGGTAGGACTGAAGCTTTCTTT	CASSLAYRGRTEAFF
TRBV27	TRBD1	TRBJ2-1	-	TGTGCCAGCAGCCCGCAGGTAGGGGGCGGTGAGCAGTTCTTC	CASSPQVGGGEQFF
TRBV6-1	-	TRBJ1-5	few	TGTGCCAGCGGGACGGCCAGCAATCAGCCCCAGCATTTT	CASGTASNQPQHF